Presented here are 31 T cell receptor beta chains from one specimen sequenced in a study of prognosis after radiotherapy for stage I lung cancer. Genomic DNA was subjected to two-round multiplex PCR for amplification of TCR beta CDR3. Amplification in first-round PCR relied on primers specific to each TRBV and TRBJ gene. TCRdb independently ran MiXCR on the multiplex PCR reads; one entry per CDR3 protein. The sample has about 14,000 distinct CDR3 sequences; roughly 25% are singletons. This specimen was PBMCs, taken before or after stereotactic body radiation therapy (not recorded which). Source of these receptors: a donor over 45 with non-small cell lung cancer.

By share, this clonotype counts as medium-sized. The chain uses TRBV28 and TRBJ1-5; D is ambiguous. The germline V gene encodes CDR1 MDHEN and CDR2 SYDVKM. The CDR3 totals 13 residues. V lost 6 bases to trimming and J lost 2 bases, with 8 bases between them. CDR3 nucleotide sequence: TGTGCCAGCAGGAGTCTGCGCAATCAGCCCCAGCATTTT. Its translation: CASRSLRNQPQHF.

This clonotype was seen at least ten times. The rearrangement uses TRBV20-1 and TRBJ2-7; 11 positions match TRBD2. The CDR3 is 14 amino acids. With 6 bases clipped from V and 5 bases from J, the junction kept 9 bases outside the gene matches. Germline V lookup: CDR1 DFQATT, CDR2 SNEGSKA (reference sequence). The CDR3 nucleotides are TGCAGTGCCCACACTAGCGGGAGAATCGACGAGCAGTACTTC. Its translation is CSAHTSGRIDEQYF.

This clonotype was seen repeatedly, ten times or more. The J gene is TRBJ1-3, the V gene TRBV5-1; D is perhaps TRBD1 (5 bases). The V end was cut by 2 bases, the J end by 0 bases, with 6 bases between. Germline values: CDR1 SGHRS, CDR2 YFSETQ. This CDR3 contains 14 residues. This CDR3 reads CASSLDSSGNTIYF. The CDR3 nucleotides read TGCGCCAGCAGCTTAGACAGCTCTGGAAACACCATATATTTT.

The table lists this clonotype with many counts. Written as DNA, the CDR3 is TGTGCCAGCAGTTCCGCGGGATGGACCCAGTACTTC. Translated: CASSSAGWTQYF. The chain joins TRBV28 to TRBJ2-5; TRBD2 might be the D (6 bases). The CDR3 runs to 12 residues. Trimming pared 4 bases from V and 7 bases from J, leaving 10 bases between. Germline values: CDR1 MDHEN, CDR2 SYDVKM. The full variable domain, with the rest looked up from reference TRBV28 and TRBJ2-5, is DVKVTQSSRYLVKRTGEKVFLECVQDMDHENMFWYRQDPGLGLRLIYFSYDVKMKEKGDIPEGYSVSREKKERFSLILESASTNQTSMYLCASSSAGWTQYFGPGTRLLVL.

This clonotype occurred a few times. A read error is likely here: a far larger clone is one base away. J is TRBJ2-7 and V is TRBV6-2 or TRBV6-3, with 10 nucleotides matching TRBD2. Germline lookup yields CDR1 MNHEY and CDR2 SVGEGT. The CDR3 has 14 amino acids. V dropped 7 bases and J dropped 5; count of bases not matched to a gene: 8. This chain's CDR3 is CASIPSSGSNEQYF. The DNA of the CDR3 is TGTGCCAGCATACCATCTAGCGGGAGTAACGAGCAGTACTTC.

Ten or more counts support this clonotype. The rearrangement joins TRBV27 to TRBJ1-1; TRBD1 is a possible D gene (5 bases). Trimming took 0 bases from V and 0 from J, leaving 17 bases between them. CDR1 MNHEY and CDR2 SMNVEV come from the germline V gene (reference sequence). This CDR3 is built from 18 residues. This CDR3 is CASSLSGRAGYMNTEAFF. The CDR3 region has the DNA TGTGCCAGCAGTTTATCAGGTCGGGCAGGGTACATGAACACTGAAGCTTTCTTT.

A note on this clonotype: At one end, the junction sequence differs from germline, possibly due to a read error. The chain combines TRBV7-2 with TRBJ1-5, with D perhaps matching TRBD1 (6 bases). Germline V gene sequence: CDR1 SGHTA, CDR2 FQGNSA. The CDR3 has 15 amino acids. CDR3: CASSPGQLGNQPQHF. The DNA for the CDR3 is TGTGCCAGCAGCCCCGGACAGCTGGGCAACCAGCCCCAGCATTTT.

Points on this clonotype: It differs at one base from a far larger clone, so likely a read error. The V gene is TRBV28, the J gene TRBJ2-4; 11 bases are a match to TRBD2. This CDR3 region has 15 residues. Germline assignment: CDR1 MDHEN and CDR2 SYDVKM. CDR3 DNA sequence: TGTGCCAGCAGTACTAGCGGGAGAGGCAGAGATGAGCATTTCTTC. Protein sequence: CASSTSGRGRDEHFF.

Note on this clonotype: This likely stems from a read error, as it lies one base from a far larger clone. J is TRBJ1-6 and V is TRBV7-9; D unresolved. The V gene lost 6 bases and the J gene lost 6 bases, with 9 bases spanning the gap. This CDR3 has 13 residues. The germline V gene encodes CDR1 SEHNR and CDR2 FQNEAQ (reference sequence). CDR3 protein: CASRANPNSPLHF. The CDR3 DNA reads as TGTGCCAGCAGAGCGAATCCTAATTCACCCCTCCACTTT.

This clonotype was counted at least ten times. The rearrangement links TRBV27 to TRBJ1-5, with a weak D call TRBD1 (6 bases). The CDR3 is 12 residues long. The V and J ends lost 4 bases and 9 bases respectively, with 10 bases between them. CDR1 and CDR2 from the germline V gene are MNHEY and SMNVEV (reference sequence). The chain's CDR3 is CASSSQGRPQHF. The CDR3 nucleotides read TGTGCCAGCAGTTCACAGGGAAGGCCCCAGCATTTT.

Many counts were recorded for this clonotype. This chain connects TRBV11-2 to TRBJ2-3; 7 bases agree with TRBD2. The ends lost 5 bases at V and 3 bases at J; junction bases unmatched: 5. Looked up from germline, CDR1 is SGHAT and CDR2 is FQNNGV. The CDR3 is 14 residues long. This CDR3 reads CASSLRLATDTQYF. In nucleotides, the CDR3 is TGTGCCAGCAGCCTCCGACTAGCTACAGATACGCAGTATTTT.

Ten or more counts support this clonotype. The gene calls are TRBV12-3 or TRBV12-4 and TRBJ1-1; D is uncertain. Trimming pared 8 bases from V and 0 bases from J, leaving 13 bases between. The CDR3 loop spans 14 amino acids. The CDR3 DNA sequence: TGTGCCAGCGGCAGGAGGAACATGAACACTGAAGCTTTCTTT. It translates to CASGRRNMNTEAFF.

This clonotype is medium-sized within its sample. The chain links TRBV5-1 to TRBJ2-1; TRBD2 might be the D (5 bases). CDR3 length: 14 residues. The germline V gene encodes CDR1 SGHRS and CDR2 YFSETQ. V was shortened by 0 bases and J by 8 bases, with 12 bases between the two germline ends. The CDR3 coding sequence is TGCGCCAGCAGCTTGGCCGAGAGGGTAGATGAGCAGTTCTTC. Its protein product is CASSLAERVDEQFF.

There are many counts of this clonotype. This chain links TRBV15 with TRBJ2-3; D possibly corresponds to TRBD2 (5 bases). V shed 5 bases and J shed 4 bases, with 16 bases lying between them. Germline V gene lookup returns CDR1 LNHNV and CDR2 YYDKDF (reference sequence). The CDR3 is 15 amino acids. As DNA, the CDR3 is TGTGCCACCAGCGGACCCTTGGGGAGTGCAGATACGCAGTATTTT. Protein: CATSGPLGSADTQYF.

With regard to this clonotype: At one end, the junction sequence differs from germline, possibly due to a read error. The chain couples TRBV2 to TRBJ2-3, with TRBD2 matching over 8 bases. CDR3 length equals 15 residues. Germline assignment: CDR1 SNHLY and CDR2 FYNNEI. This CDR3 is CVSSPERTSTYTQYF. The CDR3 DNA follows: TGTGTCAGCAGTCCCGAGCGGACTAGCACATATACGCAGTATTTT.

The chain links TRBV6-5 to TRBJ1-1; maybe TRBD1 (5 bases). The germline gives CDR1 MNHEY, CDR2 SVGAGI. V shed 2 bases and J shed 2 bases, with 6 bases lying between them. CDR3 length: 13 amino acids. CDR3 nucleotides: TGTGCCAGCAGTTACAGGGGAAACACTGAAGCTTTCTTT. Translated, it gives CASSYRGNTEAFF.

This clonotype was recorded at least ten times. CDR3 nucleotides: TGCAGTGCTAGAGATGGTCGCGGGGGCCTGGCCAAAAACATTCAGTACTTC. Its protein is CSARDGRGGLAKNIQYF. The chain recombines TRBV20-1 with TRBJ2-4; D may be TRBD2 (7 bases). Trimming removed 0 bases at V and 1 base at J, with 16 bases between. CDR1 is DFQATT, CDR2 SNEGSKA, per germline (reference sequence). The CDR3 covers 17 residues.

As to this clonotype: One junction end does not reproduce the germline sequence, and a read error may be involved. The CDR3 loop is CSAHRAYGQYF. The DNA for the CDR3 is TGCAGTGCGCACAGAGCCTACGGGCAGTACTTC. The chain recombines TRBV20-1 with TRBJ2-7; D is undetermined. The CDR3 length is 11 residues. Germline CDR1 and CDR2: DFQATT and SNEGSKA (reference sequence).

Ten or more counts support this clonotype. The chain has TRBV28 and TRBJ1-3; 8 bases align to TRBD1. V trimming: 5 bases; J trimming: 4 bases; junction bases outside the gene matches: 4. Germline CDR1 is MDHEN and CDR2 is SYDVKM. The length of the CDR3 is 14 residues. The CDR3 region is CASSKQGGGNTIYF. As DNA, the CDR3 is TGTGCCAGCAGTAAACAGGGGGGGGGAAACACCATATATTTT.

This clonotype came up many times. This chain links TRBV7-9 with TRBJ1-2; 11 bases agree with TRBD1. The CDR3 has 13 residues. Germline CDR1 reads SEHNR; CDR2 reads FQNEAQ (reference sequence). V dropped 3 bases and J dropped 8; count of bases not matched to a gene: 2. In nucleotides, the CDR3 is TGTGCCAGCAGCTTGGGACAGGGGGGAGGCTACACCTTC. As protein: CASSLGQGGGYTF.

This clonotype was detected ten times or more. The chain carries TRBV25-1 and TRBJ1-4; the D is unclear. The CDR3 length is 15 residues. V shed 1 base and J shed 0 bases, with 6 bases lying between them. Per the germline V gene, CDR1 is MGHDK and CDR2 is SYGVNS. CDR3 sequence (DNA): TGTGCCAGCAGTGAATTAGCTGCAACTAATGAAAAACTGTTTTTT. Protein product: CASSELAATNEKLFF.

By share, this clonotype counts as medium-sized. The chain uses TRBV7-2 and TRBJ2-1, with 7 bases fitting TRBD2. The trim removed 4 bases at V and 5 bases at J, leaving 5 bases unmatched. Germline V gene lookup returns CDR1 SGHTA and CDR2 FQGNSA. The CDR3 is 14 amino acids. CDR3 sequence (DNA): TGTGCCAGCAGCTCTCCAGCGGGGAACAATGAGCAGTTCTTC. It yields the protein CASSSPAGNNEQFF.

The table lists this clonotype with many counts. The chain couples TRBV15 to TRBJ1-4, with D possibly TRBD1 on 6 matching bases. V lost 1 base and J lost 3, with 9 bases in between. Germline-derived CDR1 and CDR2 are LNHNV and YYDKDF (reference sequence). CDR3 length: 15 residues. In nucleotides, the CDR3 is TGTGCCACCAGCAGAGGTGGGGGGCCTAATGAAAAACTGTTTTTT. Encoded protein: CATSRGGGPNEKLFF.

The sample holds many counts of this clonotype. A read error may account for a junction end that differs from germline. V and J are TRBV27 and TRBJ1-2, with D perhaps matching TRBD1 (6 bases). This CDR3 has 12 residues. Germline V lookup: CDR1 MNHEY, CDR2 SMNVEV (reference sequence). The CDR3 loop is CASSLPGEPPRF. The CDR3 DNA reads TGTGCCAGCAGCCTCCCAGGGGAGCCACCCCGCTTC.

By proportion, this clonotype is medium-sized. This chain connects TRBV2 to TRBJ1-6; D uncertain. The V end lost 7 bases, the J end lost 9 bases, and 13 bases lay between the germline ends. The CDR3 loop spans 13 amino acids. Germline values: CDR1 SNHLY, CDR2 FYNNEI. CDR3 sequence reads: CASNPQTGSPLHF. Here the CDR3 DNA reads TGTGCCAGCAATCCTCAAACGGGTTCACCCCTCCACTTT.

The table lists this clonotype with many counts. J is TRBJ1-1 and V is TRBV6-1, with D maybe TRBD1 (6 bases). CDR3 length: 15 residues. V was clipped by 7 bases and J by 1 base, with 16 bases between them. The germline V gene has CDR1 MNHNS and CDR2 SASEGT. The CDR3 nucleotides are TGTGCCAGCAAGATGCAGGGGTTATGGAACACTGAAGCTTTCTTT. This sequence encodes CASKMQGLWNTEAFF.

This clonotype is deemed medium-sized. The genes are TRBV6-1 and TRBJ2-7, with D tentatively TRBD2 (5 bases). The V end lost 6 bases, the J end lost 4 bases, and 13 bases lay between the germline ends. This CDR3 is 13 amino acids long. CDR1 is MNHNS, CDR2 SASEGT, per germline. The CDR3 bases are TGTGCCAGCAGAGAGGGTTCTAGGTACGAGCAGTACTTC. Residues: CASREGSRYEQYF.

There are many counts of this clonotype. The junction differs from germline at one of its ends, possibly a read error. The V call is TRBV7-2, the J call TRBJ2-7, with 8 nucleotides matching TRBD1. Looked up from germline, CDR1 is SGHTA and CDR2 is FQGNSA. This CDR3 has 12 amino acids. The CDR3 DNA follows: TGTGCCAGCAGCTTAGACCGGGACAGGAGATTCTTC. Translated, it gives CASSLDRDRRFF.

CDR3 sequence: CASSSTGGRVNEQFF. The DNA for the CDR3 is TGTGCCAGCAGTTCTACAGGCGGGAGGGTCAATGAGCAGTTCTTC. The chain is built from TRBV28 and TRBJ2-1; 9 bases line up with TRBD2. The CDR3 has 15 residues. V trimming: 4 bases; J trimming: 6 bases; junction bases outside the gene matches: 7. The germline CDR1 and CDR2 sequences are MDHEN and SYDVKM.

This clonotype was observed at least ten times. The CDR3: CASSLGSLQGWVGELFF. CDR3 bases: TGTGCCAGCAGCTTAGGTAGCCTACAGGGTTGGGTCGGGGAGCTGTTTTTT. The chain carries TRBV11-3 and TRBJ2-2, with D maybe TRBD1 (6 bases). Between the trimmed V and J ends, which lost 1 base and 7 bases, there was a span of 19 bases. Germline V gives CDR1 SGHNT, CDR2 YENEEA. CDR3 length equals 17 residues.

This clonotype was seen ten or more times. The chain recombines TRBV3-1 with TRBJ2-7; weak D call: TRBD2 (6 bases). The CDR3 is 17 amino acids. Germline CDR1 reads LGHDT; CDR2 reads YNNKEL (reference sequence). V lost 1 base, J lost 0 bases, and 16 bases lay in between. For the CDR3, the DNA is TGTGCCAGCAGCCAAGCTTTCCTGAGGGAGGTCTCCTACGAGCAGTACTTC. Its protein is CASSQAFLREVSYEQYF.